The source of this T cell receptor beta chain is a study of T cells expressing NK-cell markers. About the study: Cells sorted as CD3+CD56+NKG2C+, CD3+CD56+NKG2C- and CD3+CD56-NKG2C+ T cells supplied the TCR beta repertoires. Within the sequenced cohort of eight donors, seven exhibited HCMV seropositivity and one was seronegative. The study, taken as a whole, reports: Similarly, these clonotypes led the CD3+CD56-NKG2C+ fraction as well in several donors.

The germline V gene encodes CDR1 SGHVS and CDR2 FNYEAQ. The CDR3 has 14 amino acids. Concerning this clonotype: Its antigen is not known.

Beta-chain TCR cDNA was generated via 5'RACE template switching with UMIs. TCRdb re-analyzed the 5' RACE reads; it lists each CDR3 protein once, without DNA. The sample data list roughly 420,000 distinct CDR3 sequences. The sample was blood T cells: a sorted CD56 or NKG2C T cell subset, CD4+ or CD8+ T cells, or bulk PBMC T cells (not recorded which). The rearrangement joins TRBV7-6 to TRBJ1-1; TCRdb's D call of TRBD1 is untestable without DNA. The clonotype comes from a woman between 18 and 69 years old in good health. CDR3 residues: CASSLMSGDTEAFF.